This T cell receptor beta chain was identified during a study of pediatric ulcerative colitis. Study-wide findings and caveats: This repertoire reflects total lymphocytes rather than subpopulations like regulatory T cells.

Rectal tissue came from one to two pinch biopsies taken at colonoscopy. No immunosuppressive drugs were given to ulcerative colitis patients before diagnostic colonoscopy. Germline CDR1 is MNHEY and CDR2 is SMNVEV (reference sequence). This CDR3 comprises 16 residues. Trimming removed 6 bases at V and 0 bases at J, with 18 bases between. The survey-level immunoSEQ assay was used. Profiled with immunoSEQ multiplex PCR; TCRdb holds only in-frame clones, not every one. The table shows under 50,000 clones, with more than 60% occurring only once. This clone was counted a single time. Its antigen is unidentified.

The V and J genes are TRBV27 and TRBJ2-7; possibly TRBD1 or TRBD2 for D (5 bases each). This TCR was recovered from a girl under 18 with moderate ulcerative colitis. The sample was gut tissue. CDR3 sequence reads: CASSANIEGTSYEQYF. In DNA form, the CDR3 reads TGTGCCAGCAGCGCCAACATCGAGGGGACCTCCTACGAGCAGTACTTC.